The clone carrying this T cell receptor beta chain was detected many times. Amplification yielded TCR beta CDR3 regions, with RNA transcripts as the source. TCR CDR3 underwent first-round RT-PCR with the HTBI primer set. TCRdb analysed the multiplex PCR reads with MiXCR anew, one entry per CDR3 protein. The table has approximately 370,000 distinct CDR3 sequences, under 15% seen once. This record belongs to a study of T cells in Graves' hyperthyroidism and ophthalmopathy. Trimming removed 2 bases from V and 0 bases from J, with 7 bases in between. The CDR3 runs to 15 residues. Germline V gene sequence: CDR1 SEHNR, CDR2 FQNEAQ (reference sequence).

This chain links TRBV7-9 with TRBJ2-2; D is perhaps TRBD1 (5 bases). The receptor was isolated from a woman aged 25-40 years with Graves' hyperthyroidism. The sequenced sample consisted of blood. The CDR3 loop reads CASSLPGSNTGELFF. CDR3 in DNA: TGTGCCAGCAGCTTACCAGGGTCGAACACCGGGGAGCTGTTTTTT.